The T cell receptor (beta chain) under discussion was sequenced for a study of cytomegalovirus exposure and HLA in healthy donors (dated by TCRdb to about 2017). For the wider study: According to an earlier analysis of several hundred of the donors, roughly 180 million T cells yielded 90 million to 130 million unique TCR beta sequences and approximately 300 Gb of sequence data. An early release that covered approximately 600 HLA-typed donors contained approximately 320 gigabases of sequencing data and 85 million to 100 million unique TCR sequences. Of the 398 genotyped donors, around 81% fell in the genetic ancestry cluster associated with self-reported Caucasian donors. The study was designed to test whether signatures of past pathogen exposure could be identified by cataloging public T cell receptors. The study used immunosequencing to profile the T cell repertoires of under 700 subjects and linked those repertoires to cytomegalovirus serostatus. Besides the first cohort of 666 subjects, a separate validation cohort made up of roughly 120 different subjects was used. The study combined high-throughput TCR immunosequencing, statistical association of individual TCRs with disease status, and machine learning to predict cytomegalovirus infection status. A later analysis re-examined previously published TCR beta repertoires from around 670 donors and added high-resolution HLA genotyping to investigate patterns of TCR occurrence. The later analysis used no new phenotypic data to find candidate immune exposures, relying instead on TCR beta sequences and their occurrence across donors. To decide whether each TCR beta V gene segment behaved as functional or pseudogenic, an earlier analysis of some 540 of the donors relied on high-throughput TCR beta sequencing. Donor age, sex, ethnicity and CMV serostatus were compiled alongside the repertoire data. Genome-wide SNP genotypes for about 55% of the roughly 670 donors were used in a later genetic analysis, which treated that subset as a discovery cohort. All discovery cohort repertoires had been generated on a single sequencing platform. Class I and class II HLA loci were covered by the typing at four-digit resolution. The number of donors typed differed by locus, with roughly 620-630 for A, B, C, DRB1 and DQB1, around 500 for DQA1, 600 to 610 for DPA1, and 400 to 490 for DPB1. Because of strong linkage in the cohort, five DR-DQ haplotypes were treated as single units for association and clustering. Among 300 to 450 genotyped donors of the cohort, an average of approximately 240,000 unique TCR beta nucleotide sequences were sequenced per donor, around 18% of them non-productive. The study at large found these results: A later analysis reported that several top co-occurrence clusters appeared linked to parvovirus B19, influenza, CMV and Epstein-Barr virus. In an earlier analysis of about 600 of the donors, most TCR beta V segments appeared in productive rearrangements about 87% or about 30% of the time, broadly matching IMGT annotations. In a later analysis, the rate of TCR association differed among HLA loci, with DRB1 alleles having the most associated TCRs and HLA-C alleles having the fewest. In the study, roughly 160 TCR beta chains were listed as associated with cytomegalovirus. Because the 87-base-pair reads could not distinguish some IMGT-functional V segments, including TRBV6-2 and TRBV6-3, those segments were excluded. In a later genetic analysis, a missense DCLRE1C variant was associated with V-gene and J-gene trimming of TCR beta chains, and the association was replicated in an independent cohort. Correlated functional status among segregating V segments might reflect linkage disequilibrium, but an unknown experimental factor could not be ruled out. CMV serostatus was the only immune exposure information available for the cohort. This cohort had only TCR beta chains sequenced, and the lack of alpha or paired-chain data limited which features could be detected. Assigning TCR associations to individual alleles was difficult when HLA alleles, especially DR and DQ, strongly co-occurred. In a later analysis, some 17,000 TCR beta sequences were associated with specific HLA alleles at a false discovery rate of 0.05. A cluster of highly shared sequence variants was judged likely to be a technical artifact of the sequencing pipeline. It was suggested by the authors that the approach could potentially be generalized to other disease states and immunological phenotypes. A further reported finding was that TCR beta sequences accurately predicted the HLA-A and HLA-B alleles for most subjects in the first cohort. A later analysis found that HLA-associated TCR beta chains were more clonally expanded and had lower generation probabilities than equally common non-associated chains. Over 15 rarely observed V segments, including chromosome 9 orphons, were excluded from the earlier analysis of several hundred of the donors because counts were too low. According to a later analysis, most CMV-associated TCR beta chains appeared to be HLA-restricted, and the HLA associations seemed to be driven largely by CMV exposure. Cytomegalovirus status was reported to be diagnosed by the classifier with high specificity and sensitivity in both the original and validation cohorts. The presence/absence analyses assumed that sequencing depth was roughly uniform across donors, and that assumption may not be true. Because HLA typing was unavailable for some donors at each locus, only the typed subset was used in association tests. A few of the identified cytomegalovirus-associated TCR beta chains were confirmed in vitro to be specific for cytomegalovirus antigens. A later genetic analysis reported fewer N-insertions in productive TCRs among donors in an Asian-associated ancestry cluster than the approximately 670-donor mean. Most TCR sequences were seen in very few donors, while some public TCRs were found in many individuals.

The cohort consisted of 650 to 700 healthy bone marrow donors. All cohort members were sampled while nominally healthy, although unrecorded immune exposures were likely present. The donor was CMV seropositive and belonged to the group of 270 or so seropositive cohort members. Each donor provided a peripheral blood sample, and peripheral blood mononuclear cells were used for TCR beta sequencing. The Qiagen DNeasy Blood Extraction Kit was used to extract genomic DNA from the blood cell samples. Trimming leaves V shorter by 0 bases and J shorter by 6 bases, with the junction holding 6 bases beyond the gene matches. The CDR3 runs 16 residues from the cysteine to the phenylalanine. The entry retains the CDR3 DNA only, 48 bases that are in frame from base 1. Reading the germline V gene (reference sequence) gives CDR1 SEHNR and CDR2 FQNEAQ. The table lists this clone with a count of one. Its antigen specificity is not known. No base quality values were provided; no much bigger clone lies one nucleotide off.

The library was made by the immunoSEQ multiplex PCR assay. For the multiplex PCR, a mixture combining 60 forward primers for TCR Vbeta segments and 13 reverse primers for TCR Jbeta segments was used. The CDR3 region of rearranged TCR beta genes was amplified from genomic DNA by a multiplex PCR assay. The Illumina HiSeq System was used to sequence the amplified TCR beta libraries as 87-base-pair reads. In the source study's methods: A later analysis tallied about 77 million unique TCR beta chains across the roughly 610 repertoires, and some 10 million of those chains were shared by two or more donors. A nearest-neighbor algorithm error-corrected the raw reads and collapsed the reads into unique sequences, merging closely related sequences to remove PCR and sequencing errors. To assign V, D and J gene segments, CDR3 sequences were aligned to IMGT reference sequences. For a sequence to be retained, a match of at least six nucleotides was required to both a V gene segment and a J gene segment. Rearrangements were classified as productive when the CDR3 lacked stop codons and remained in frame with V and J, and all other rearrangements were classified as non-productive. CDR3 was defined according to IMGT convention as the region running from the second conserved V-encoded cysteine to the conserved J-encoded phenylalanine. The earlier analysis of fewer than 750 of the donors excluded sequences that lacked an unambiguous match to a single V gene segment. An earlier analysis of a few hundred of the donors called V segments functional above 56.7% productive rearrangements and segregating when the between-donor standard deviation exceeded 5%. To diagnose cytomegalovirus status from the catalog of TCR beta chain sequences, a statistical classification framework was built. A later analysis assigned V and J genes by comparing TCR nucleotide sequences with IMGT/GENE-DB human TR gene sequences. Using the TCRdist pipeline, a later analysis assigned CDR3 sequences along with most-parsimonious VDJ recombination scenarios. In a later analysis, each TCR beta chain was defined by its CDR3 amino acid sequence together with its V-gene family, and reads lacking a unique V-gene family were excluded. To address suspected cross-contamination and a sequencing artifact, a later analysis removed 450 to 700 highly shared, low-generation-probability nucleotide sequences. In a later analysis, a clonal expansion index for each public chain was calculated from normalized within-repertoire ranks of inferred template counts. In a later analysis, generation probabilities were computed with a VDJ recombination model fitted to out-of-frame rearrangements, and the resulting probabilities were checked against IGoR. In a later analysis, TCR-TCR, TCR-HLA and TCR-CMV co-occurrence was scored with hypergeometric tests, and a repertoire-size bias correction was applied to TCR pairs. False discovery rates were estimated in a later analysis by permuting HLA or CMV assignments 20 times. In a later analysis, co-occurring TCRs were grouped with DBSCAN, and TCRdist sequence similarity was added when clustering was performed within HLA-allele-positive subsets. Repertoires with fewer than 30,000 or more than 120,000 public chains, plus five repertoires with anomalous nucleotide sharing, were excluded from co-occurrence clustering. What TCRdb holds here is the immuneACCESS table cut down to in-frame rearrangements. Part of the clones is not present; checked against another copy, under half of the missing clones reflect an unresolved V gene, and the others are unexplained. The DNA was the basis for D and trimming; V, J and clone size are from that table. A total of more than 150,000 clones appear in this sample, roughly 80% of them only once. Around 8% of the sample belongs to the ten largest clones.

The chain employs TRBV7-9 and TRBJ2-1; TRBD2 matches 9 bases in the middle. The specimen was PBMCs. This receptor was obtained from a woman between 35 and 50 years old in good health and CMV-seropositive. The CDR3 has the sequence CASSLAGGRALNEQFF. Read as DNA, the sequence is TGTGCCAGCAGCTTAGCGGGCGGGAGGGCCCTCAATGAGCAGTTCTTC.